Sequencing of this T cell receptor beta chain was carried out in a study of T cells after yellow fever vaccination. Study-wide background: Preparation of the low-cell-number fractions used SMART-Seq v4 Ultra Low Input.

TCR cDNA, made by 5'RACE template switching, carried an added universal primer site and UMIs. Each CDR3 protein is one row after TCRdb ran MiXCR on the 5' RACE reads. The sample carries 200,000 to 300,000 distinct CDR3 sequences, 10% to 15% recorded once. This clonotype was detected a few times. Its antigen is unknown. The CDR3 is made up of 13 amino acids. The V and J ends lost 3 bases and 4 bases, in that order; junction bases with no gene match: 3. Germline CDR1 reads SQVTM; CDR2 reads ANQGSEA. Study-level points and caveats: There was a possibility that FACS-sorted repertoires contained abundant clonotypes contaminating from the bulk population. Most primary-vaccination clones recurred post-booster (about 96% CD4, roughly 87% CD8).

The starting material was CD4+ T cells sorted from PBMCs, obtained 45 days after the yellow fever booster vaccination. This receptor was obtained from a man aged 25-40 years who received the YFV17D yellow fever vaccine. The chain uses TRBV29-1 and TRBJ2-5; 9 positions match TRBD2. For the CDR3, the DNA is TGCAGCGTTGATCAACTAGCGGGAGAGACCCAGTACTTC. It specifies CSVDQLAGETQYF.